These T cell receptor beta chains were read from a single sample in a study of cytomegalovirus exposure and HLA in healthy donors. The table came from immunoSEQ multiplex PCR; TCRdb's copy has only in-frame clones and leaves some out. The table records around 250,000 clones, around 90% of them present only once. Material: PBMCs. These receptors were taken from a woman under 30 in good health and CMV-seronegative. Each CDR3 is given with its conserved first and last residue.

J gene,CDR3 length,V gene,CDR3 protein
TRBJ1-5,16,TRBV7-8,CASSSGQPYSNQPQHF
TRBJ1-4,16,TRBV27,CASSSGGGRRGEKLFF
TRBJ1-5,15,TRBV28,CASSFPTGGNQPQHF
TRBJ1-1,11,TRBV19,CASSIGGWAFF
TRBJ1-3,16,TRBV5-1,CASSLGFGGGGNTIYF
TRBJ1-1,11,TRBV20-1,CSASGGTEAFF
TRBJ2-5,15,TRBV28,CASSFAGVEAKTQYF
TRBJ1-4,12,TRBV7-2,CASSSSNEKLFF
TRBJ2-6,17,TRBV27,CASSSLDSNSGANVLTF
TRBJ2-1,16,TRBV6-1,CASSDLSGGHFNEQFF
TRBJ1-1,15,TRBV7-3,CASSLTPQGTTEAFF
TRBJ2-5,15,TRBV13,CASSLGGQYQETQYF
TRBJ2-2,14,TRBV7-6,CASSLWSLIGELFF
TRBJ2-6,16,TRBV4-3,CASSQEGGTGANVLTF
TRBJ1-6,15,TRBV4-3,CASSQDGVPDSPLHF
TRBJ2-1,16,TRBV14,CASSQARLSSYNEQFF
TRBJ1-5,13,TRBV6-5,CASSLRSNQPQHF
TRBJ2-4,16,TRBV29-1,CSVEETSGGAKDIQYF
TRBJ1-1,16,TRBV5-1,CASSLVTLTPSTEAFF
TRBJ2-3,14,TRBV6-5,CASSLRQATDTQYF
TRBJ2-1,12,TRBV2,CANLGADNEQFF
TRBJ1-5,14,TRBV29-1,CSVGGPDPSQPQHF